One sample yielded the 22 T cell receptor beta chains listed below, sequenced in a study of shared clonotypes between healthy human individuals. Only in-frame clones appear in the TCRdb table, and some are missing; sequencing was by immunoSEQ multiplex PCR. Found here are some 2 million clones, 85% to 95% of them singletons; the top ten hold 1% to 1.5%. Positive CCR7 selection of CD45RO-negative cells yielded the naive CD8 cells, and terminally differentiated effector memory CD45RA+ cells were excluded. The sample comprised naive CD8+ T cells sorted from blood. The receptors shown here come from a man between 18 and 29 years old in good health.

The V and J genes are TRBV4-3 and TRBJ2-1; no reliable D call. This CDR3 has 17 amino acids. The V gene lost 2 bases and the J gene lost 0 bases, with 14 bases spanning the gap. Germline V lookup: CDR1 LGHNA, CDR2 YSLEER. CDR3 in DNA: TGCGCCAGCAGCCAACAAACCTCCACACTCTCCTACAATGAGCAGTTCTTC. Protein: CASSQQTSTLSYNEQFF.

CDR3 DNA: TGTGCCACCCTGGGACAGGGAAACACCATATATTTT. Protein: CATLGQGNTIYF. The chain links TRBV15 to TRBJ1-3, with 7 bases that match TRBD1. Germline trimming cut 8 bases from V and 4 bases from J; bases unmatched to any gene: 2. The CDR3 extends over 12 amino acids. The germline V gene encodes CDR1 LNHNV and CDR2 YYDKDF (reference sequence).

This clone was seen once. The V and J genes are TRBV7-8 and TRBJ2-7; 8 positions match TRBD1. The CDR3 runs 14 residues. Unmatched junction bases numbered 5, after V lost 4 bases and J lost 3 bases. CDR1 is SGHVS, CDR2 FQNEAQ, per germline. The CDR3 region has the DNA TGTGCCAGCAGCTGGGCAGGACAGGGCTACGAGCAGTACTTC. Amino acid sequence: CASSWAGQGYEQYF. The variable domain in full, completed from reference TRBV7-8 and TRBJ2-7, reads GAGVSQSPRYKVAKRGQDVALRCDPISGHVSLFWYQQALGQGPEFLTYFQNEAQLDKSGLPSDRFFAERPEGSVSTLKIQRTQQEDSAVYLCASSWAGQGYEQYFGPGTRLTVT.

V usage is TRBV4-3 and J usage is TRBJ2-1, with 7 bases fitting TRBD1. The CDR3 is made up of 19 amino acids. The germline V gene encodes CDR1 LGHNA and CDR2 YSLEER. V was clipped by 1 base and J by 0 bases; unmatched bases: 12. In DNA form, the CDR3 reads TGCGCCAGCAGCCAAGTGGGACAGAAAATACTGAGCTCCTACAATGAGCAGTTCTTC. This sequence encodes CASSQVGQKILSSYNEQFF.

This clone was counted once. The gene calls are TRBV6-6 and TRBJ1-2; tentative D call: TRBD1 (5 bases). The V gene lost 2 bases and the J gene lost 6 bases, with 10 bases spanning the gap. Germline V gene sequence: CDR1 MNHNY, CDR2 SVGAGI (reference sequence). CDR3 length equals 13 residues. The CDR3 region has the DNA TGTGCCAGCAGTTACGCGGGGGGTAATGGCTACACCTTC. Amino acids: CASSYAGGNGYTF.

V usage is TRBV6-5 and J usage is TRBJ2-5; no definite D call. Trimming took 3 bases from V and 3 from J, leaving 8 bases between them. The CDR3 contains 13 residues. Germline V gene sequence: CDR1 MNHEY, CDR2 SVGAGI. The CDR3 DNA reads TGTGCCAGCAGTTATCCTGAGGAAGAGACCCAGTACTTC. This translates into CASSYPEEETQYF.

This chain links TRBV7-2 with TRBJ1-1; 7 bases align to TRBD1. The CDR3 runs to 15 residues. Germline CDR1 and CDR2: SGHTA and FQGNSA. Losses at the gene ends were 3 bases for V and 3 bases for J; bases not matched to a gene: 7. The CDR3 DNA sequence: TGTGCCAGCAGCTTCAGACAGGGTTATCACACTGAAGCTTTCTTT. Translating it yields CASSFRQGYHTEAFF.

This clone was counted once. The V gene is TRBV9, the J gene TRBJ2-3; D is uncertain. The germline V gene encodes CDR1 SGDLS and CDR2 YYNGEE. V dropped 3 bases and J dropped 5 bases, with 19 bases sitting between them. The CDR3 has 16 residues. The CDR3 reads CASSASLMAAEDTQYF. The CDR3 bases are TGTGCCAGCAGCGCCAGCCTTATGGCGGCAGAAGATACGCAGTATTTT.

The chain joins TRBV14 to TRBJ2-7, with TRBD2 matching 10 bases. Per the germline V gene, CDR1 is SGHDN and CDR2 is FVKESK. This CDR3 is 16 amino acids long. Trimming removed 4 bases from V and 0 bases from J; junction bases left unmatched: 6. The DNA for the CDR3 is TGTGCCAGCAGCCCCTTAGCGGGGGGCTACTCCTACGAGCAGTACTTC. Its protein is CASSPLAGGYSYEQYF.

The CDR3 is CASSVGQGPSYGYTF. CDR3 bases: TGTGCCAGCAGCGTAGGCCAGGGCCCCAGCTATGGCTACACCTTC. The chain carries TRBV9 and TRBJ1-2; weak D call: TRBD1 (5 bases). Germline CDR1 reads SGDLS; CDR2 reads YYNGEE. The CDR3 is 15 amino acids. The V and J ends lost 0 bases and 4 bases respectively, with 13 bases between them.

The chain is built from TRBV10-1 and TRBJ2-3, with TRBD1 matching 10 bases. Germline-derived CDR1 and CDR2 are WNHNN and SYGVQD (reference sequence). Losses at the gene ends were 6 bases for V and 5 bases for J; bases not matched to a gene: 8. This CDR3 has 15 residues. CDR3 sequence reads: CASRPGQGSEDTQYF. The CDR3 DNA follows: TGCGCCAGCAGACCGGGACAGGGGTCCGAAGATACGCAGTATTTT.

The table lists this clone with a few counts. The same CDR3 is also encoded by other DNA sequences in this sample. This rearrangement joins TRBV5-1 to TRBJ1-1; 7 bases fit TRBD1. V lost 0 bases, J lost 5 bases, and 4 bases stayed unmatched. Germline V gives CDR1 SGHRS, CDR2 YFSETQ. The CDR3 totals 14 residues. The DNA for the CDR3 is TGCGCCAGCAGCTTGGAAGGGGGCTTAACTGAAGCTTTCTTT. Its protein product is CASSLEGGLTEAFF.

J is TRBJ2-1 and V is TRBV27; D gene ambiguous. Trimming removed 5 bases from V and 7 bases from J, with 21 bases in between. Looked up from germline, CDR1 is MNHEY and CDR2 is SMNVEV (reference sequence). This CDR3 is 16 amino acids long. The DNA for the CDR3 is TGTGCCAGCAGTCCAATTGGGTTTCTGACTGCGAATGAGCAGTTCTTC. This translates into CASSPIGFLTANEQFF.

V and J are TRBV16 and TRBJ1-1, with D hard to call. Germline V gene data show CDR1 as KGHSY and CDR2 as FQNENV. V lost 0 bases and J lost 1, with 12 bases in between. The length of the CDR3 is 16 residues. CDR3 coding DNA: TGTGCCAGCAGCCAATCGCGCAGGCCGGGGAACACTGAAGCTTTCTTT. Translating gives CASSQSRRPGNTEAFF.

The chain combines TRBV7-9 with TRBJ2-1, with 11 nucleotides matching TRBD2. Germline trimming cut 5 bases from V and 1 base from J; bases unmatched to any gene: 7. The CDR3 covers 17 residues. Germline CDR1 is SEHNR and CDR2 is FQNEAQ (reference sequence). CDR3 DNA: TGTGCCAGCAGCCGCCTAACTAGCGGGGGTTCCTACAATGAGCAGTTCTTC. The encoded protein is CASSRLTSGGSYNEQFF.

This chain connects TRBV4-1 to TRBJ2-7, with D unclear. CDR1 and CDR2 (germline): MGHRA, YSYEKL. CDR3 length: 18 residues. Trimming removed 0 bases from V and 6 bases from J, with 24 bases in between. CDR3 in amino acids: CASSQEVKGKGRFGEQYF. Written as DNA, the CDR3 is TGCGCCAGCAGCCAAGAGGTTAAGGGAAAGGGTAGGTTTGGCGAGCAGTACTTC.

The V call is TRBV30, the J call TRBJ2-5, with D maybe TRBD1 (7 bases). CDR1 is GTSNPN, CDR2 SVGIG, per germline (reference sequence). This CDR3 is 14 amino acids long. Trimming stripped 1 base from V and 2 bases from J, with 11 bases between. CDR3 coding DNA: TGTGCCTGGAGTGACCAGGGGGGACAAGAGACCCAGTACTTC. This translates into CAWSDQGGQETQYF.

This chain connects TRBV28 to TRBJ1-5; no clear D gene. The CDR3 totals 11 residues. The germline V gene has CDR1 MDHEN and CDR2 SYDVKM. The V end lost 7 bases, the J end lost 6 bases, and 7 bases lay between the germline ends. The CDR3 spells CASTDSQPQHF. The CDR3 nucleotides are TGTGCCAGCACTGACTCTCAGCCCCAGCATTTT.

The V call is TRBV11-2, the J call TRBJ2-7, with 10 bases that match TRBD2. Germline V CDR1 and CDR2: SGHAT, FQNNGV. The CDR3 has 14 residues. With 5 bases clipped from V and 5 bases from J, the junction kept 6 bases outside the gene matches. CDR3 region: CASSPGLAIDEQYF. The CDR3 coding sequence is TGTGCCAGCAGCCCGGGACTAGCGATCGACGAGCAGTACTTC.

The chain uses TRBV10-3 and TRBJ1-1; TRBD1 matches at 7 bases. Germline V lookup: CDR1 ENHRY, CDR2 SYGVKD. This CDR3 spans 12 amino acids. The V segment lost 2 bases and the J segment 8 bases; nucleotides outside the gene matches: 2. The CDR3 reads CAISEEDREAFF. CDR3 nucleotides: TGTGCCATCAGTGAGGAGGACAGGGAAGCTTTCTTT.

The chain carries TRBV9 and TRBJ2-1; 13 nucleotides match TRBD2. CDR3 size: 16 residues. With V trimmed by 3 bases and J by 6 bases, 6 bases remained unmatched. The germline CDR1 and CDR2 sequences are SGDLS and YYNGEE. The CDR3 nucleotides are TGTGCCAGCAGCGCACTAGCGGGAGGGTGGGGCAATGAGCAGTTCTTC. Protein sequence: CASSALAGGWGNEQFF. Complete variable domain (other parts from reference TRBV9 and TRBJ2-1): DSGVTQTPKHLITATGQRVTLRCSPRSGDLSVYWYQQSLDQGLQFLIQYYNGEERAKGNILERFSAQQFPDLHSELNLSSLELGDSALYFCASSALAGGWGNEQFFGPGTRLTVL.

The CDR3 DNA follows: TGTGCCAGCAGCAAAGACAGCTATCACGCGAACACCGGGGAGCTGTTTTTT. Protein: CASSKDSYHANTGELFF. The rearrangement uses TRBV7-3 and TRBJ2-2; possible D gene TRBD1, 5 bases. This CDR3 has 17 amino acids. Germline V gives CDR1 SGHTA, CDR2 FQGTGA. With 5 bases removed from V and 0 bases from J, the gap between germline ends came to 16 bases.